This entry lists 19 T cell receptor beta chains sequenced from one sample in a study of regulatory T cells in long-lasting Graves disease. Combining iRepertoire HTBI primers with Arm-PCR of CDR3 regions, the authors built TCR beta libraries. TCRdb fed the multiplex PCR reads into MiXCR, producing one record per CDR3 protein. The repertoire holds 450,000 to 500,000 distinct CDR3 sequences, with 15% to 20% as singletons. Time point specified: newly diagnosed GD, antithyroid drugs for less than 3 months. The TCR library was made from RNA extracted from PBMCs. This same sample was also taken into another study, of T cells in Graves' hyperthyroidism and ophthalmopathy.

The material sequenced was peripheral blood mononuclear cells (PBMCs), taken at new diagnosis, from a patient treated with antithyroid drugs. These receptors all come from a middle-aged man with Graves disease.

This chain connects TRBV19 to TRBJ1-4, with no clear D. The length of the CDR3 is 14 residues. V lost 3 bases and J 7 bases, leaving 12 bases between the germline ends. Per germline, CDR1 LNHDA and CDR2 SQIVND (reference sequence). The CDR3 loop reads CASSIGFTSEKLFF. In nucleotides, the CDR3 is TGTGCCAGTAGTATTGGCTTTACCTCTGAAAAACTGTTTTTT.

Remarks on this clonotype: The junction shows a germline mismatch at one end, possibly a read error. The chain uses TRBV6-1 and TRBJ2-7; tentative D call: TRBD2 (7 bases). The CDR3 totals 15 residues. Germline V gene data show CDR1 as MNHNS and CDR2 as SASEGT. The CDR3 DNA reads as TGTGTCAGCAGTGAAGCTGGGGGGGGCCCTCACGAGCAGTACTTC. Encoded protein: CVSSEAGGGPHEQYF.

The sample holds a few counts of this clonotype. The chain recombines TRBV29-1 with TRBJ2-1; 7 bases map to TRBD2. Per germline, CDR1 SQVTM and CDR2 ANQGSEA. The CDR3 is 14 amino acids. V was pared by 4 bases and J by 2 bases, with 5 bases of the junction left unmatched. The CDR3 sequence: CSVGREWPYNEQFF. DNA of the CDR3: TGCAGCGTTGGGCGGGAGTGGCCCTACAATGAGCAGTTCTTC.

For this clonotype: A much larger clone sits a single nucleotide away, making a read error possible. The V call is TRBV3-1, the J call TRBJ2-4; perhaps TRBD2 as D (6 bases). The DNA matches TRBJ2-7 better at its end, which makes the J call doubtful. The CDR3 contains 14 residues. Germline assignment: CDR1 LGHDT and CDR2 YNNKEL (reference sequence). DNA for the CDR3: TGTGCCAGCAGTCGACTAGTTTTTCCCGCCGAGCAGTACTTC. It translates to CASSRLVFPAEQYF.

This clonotype was recorded a few times. The CDR3 loop is CASSYGGGPYEQYF. The CDR3 DNA reads as TGTGCCAGCAGTTATGGGGGCGGGCCCTACGAGCAGTACTTC. V usage is TRBV6-9 and J usage is TRBJ2-7, with D maybe TRBD1 (6 bases). Germline V CDR1 and CDR2: MNHGY, SVAAGI. The CDR3 spans 14 residues. The V end lost 2 bases, the J end lost 2 bases, and 10 bases lay between the germline ends.

This clonotype was counted only a few times. The genes are TRBV14 and TRBJ1-1; D not resolved. Germline values: CDR1 SGHDN, CDR2 FVKESK. Deletions cut 3 bases from V and 3 bases from J, with 17 bases between. This CDR3 region has 16 residues. DNA for the CDR3: TGTGCCAGCAGCCACGCACAGTTTGGTCCGCACACTGAAGCTTTCTTT. This sequence encodes CASSHAQFGPHTEAFF.

In its sample, this clonotype was seen a few times. This chain joins TRBV6-1 and TRBJ1-6, with D perhaps matching TRBD1 (5 bases). Germline-derived CDR1 and CDR2 are MNHNS and SASEGT. V was shortened by 0 bases and J by 7 bases, with 16 bases between the two germline ends. The CDR3 runs 17 residues. The CDR3 sequence is CASSEALGGGGNSPLHF. CDR3 DNA: TGTGCCAGCAGTGAAGCGCTCGGGGGGGGAGGCAATTCACCCCTCCACTTT.

This clonotype was recorded many times. V is TRBV11-2 and J is TRBJ1-1; TRBD1 matches at 11 bases. From germline, CDR1 is SGHAT and CDR2 FQNNGV. The CDR3 spans 14 residues. J gave up 3 bases and V 5 bases, and 2 bases lay outside the gene matches. The CDR3 spells CASSPGQGDTEAFF. The CDR3 bases are TGTGCCAGCAGCCCGGGACAGGGGGACACTGAAGCTTTCTTT.

The sample holds many counts of this clonotype. The chain carries TRBV12-3 or TRBV12-4 and TRBJ1-1; D remains unclear. The V end lost 3 bases, the J end lost 0 bases, and 11 bases lay between the germline ends. CDR3 length: 15 amino acids. This CDR3 is CASSFRPGMNTEAFF. Here the CDR3 DNA reads TGTGCCAGCAGTTTTCGCCCAGGAATGAACACTGAAGCTTTCTTT.

This clonotype was seen repeatedly, ten times or more. This chain links TRBV9 with TRBJ1-1, with D possibly TRBD1 on 5 matching bases. This CDR3 region has 13 residues. CDR1 and CDR2 from the germline V gene are SGDLS and YYNGEE. V lost 2 bases, J lost 5 bases, and 10 bases lay in between. The CDR3 nucleotides read TGTGCCAGCAGCGTCAACTGGGGGACTGAAGCTTTCTTT. It is translated as CASSVNWGTEAFF. The full variable domain, rest sourced from reference TRBV9 and TRBJ1-1, is DSGVTQTPKHLITATGQRVTLRCSPRSGDLSVYWYQQSLDQGLQFLIQYYNGEERAKGNILERFSAQQFPDLHSELNLSSLELGDSALYFCASSVNWGTEAFFGQGTRLTVV.

This clonotype was recorded at least ten times. This rearrangement joins TRBV12-3 or TRBV12-4 to TRBJ1-2, with D unresolved. The CDR3 is made up of 19 amino acids. Trimming left V 6 bases short and J 1 base short, with 27 bases between. CDR3 residues: CASSPRSGQFFRFNYGYTF. CDR3 sequence (DNA): TGTGCCAGCAGCCCGCGTAGTGGTCAGTTTTTTCGATTTAACTATGGCTACACCTTC.

This clonotype was recorded many times. The CDR3 here is CASSAGTSGNNEQFF. In DNA, the CDR3 is TGTGCCAGCAGTGCCGGGACTAGCGGAAACAATGAGCAGTTCTTC. The chain combines TRBV28 with TRBJ2-1, with 11 bases identical to TRBD2. CDR3 length equals 15 residues. V lost 5 bases to trimming and J lost 5 bases; unmatched junction nucleotides: 5. CDR1 is MDHEN and CDR2 is SYDVKM in the germline V gene.

This clonotype has a handful of counts. V usage is TRBV5-5 and J usage is TRBJ2-3, with a tentative D call TRBD2 (5 bases). Between the trimmed V and J ends, which lost 5 bases and 4 bases, there was a span of 17 bases. Germline V gene data show CDR1 as SGHKS and CDR2 as YYEKEE (reference sequence). This CDR3 has 15 residues. CDR3 nucleotides: TGTGCCAGCAGATTACAAATCGGGGTCTCAGATACGCAGTATTTT. Its protein is CASRLQIGVSDTQYF.

This clonotype was counted ten times or more. The CDR3 nucleotides are TGTGCCTGGAGTGGAGCGGGACAGCCCCAGCATTTT. Translated, it gives CAWSGAGQPQHF. V usage is TRBV30 and J usage is TRBJ1-5; D remains unclear. Germline-derived CDR1 and CDR2 are GTSNPN and SVGIG (reference sequence). This CDR3 spans 12 amino acids. V lost 1 base and J lost 7, with 8 bases in between.

On this clonotype itself: A much larger clone differs from this one at a single base, so this may be a read error. The chain employs TRBV7-2 and TRBJ2-2; D might be TRBD2 (6 bases). In germline, CDR1 is SGHTA, CDR2 FQGNSA. This CDR3 region has 13 residues. The CDR3 DNA reads as TGTGCCAGCAGCCCAGGCCGGACCGGGGGGCTGTTTTTT. It yields the protein CASSPGRTGGLFF.

This clonotype was counted at least ten times. The chain recombines TRBV20-1 with TRBJ2-7; TRBD1 matches at 9 bases. The J segment lost 2 bases and the V segment lost 1 base, leaving 3 bases of the junction unmatched. The CDR3 extends over 14 amino acids. The germline V gene encodes CDR1 DFQATT and CDR2 SNEGSKA (reference sequence). CDR3 loop: CSARGTGAAYEQYF. The CDR3 DNA reads as TGCAGTGCTAGAGGGACAGGGGCGGCCTACGAGCAGTACTTC.

This clonotype was found a few times. DNA of the CDR3: TGTGCCAGCAGTACAGGGACGCTACCTCGCACAGATACGCAGTATTTT. Its protein is CASSTGTLPRTDTQYF. V usage is TRBV5-8 and J usage is TRBJ2-3; D is perhaps TRBD1 (6 bases). V lost 5 bases, J lost 1 base, and 17 bases lay in between. The CDR3 covers 16 residues. Germline-derived CDR1 and CDR2 are SGHTS and YDEGEE.

This clonotype showed up many times. The chain couples TRBV20-1 to TRBJ2-3; TRBD2 aligns across 10 bases. With 3 bases clipped from V and 7 bases from J, the junction kept 13 bases outside the gene matches. Germline CDR1 and CDR2: DFQATT and SNEGSKA (reference sequence). The CDR3 covers 16 residues. For the CDR3, the DNA is TGCAGTGCTAGTTCGCTACGGGCTAGCGGGAGTTATACGCAGTATTTT. Translating gives CSASSLRASGSYTQYF.

This clonotype occurred many times. This chain joins TRBV28 and TRBJ2-1; 11 bases fit TRBD2. Trimming cost V 4 bases and J 8 bases; bases outside gene matches: 7. The CDR3 has 15 residues. The V gene's germline CDR1 is MDHEN and CDR2 SYDVKM. The DNA of the CDR3 is TGTGCCAGCAGTTCCACCCCGGGACTAGCGGATGAGCAGTTCTTC. This translates into CASSSTPGLADEQFF.